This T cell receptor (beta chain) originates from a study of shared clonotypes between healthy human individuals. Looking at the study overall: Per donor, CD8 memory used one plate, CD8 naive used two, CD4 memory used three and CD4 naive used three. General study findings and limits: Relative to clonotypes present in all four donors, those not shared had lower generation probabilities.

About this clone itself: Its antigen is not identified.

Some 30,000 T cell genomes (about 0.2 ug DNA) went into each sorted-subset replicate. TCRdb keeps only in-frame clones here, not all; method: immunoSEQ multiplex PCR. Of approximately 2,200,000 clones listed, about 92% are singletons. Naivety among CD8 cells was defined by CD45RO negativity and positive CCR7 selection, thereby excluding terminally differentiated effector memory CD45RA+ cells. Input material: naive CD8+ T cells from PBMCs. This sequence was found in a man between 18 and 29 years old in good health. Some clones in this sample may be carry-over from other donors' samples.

The CDR3 nucleotides read TGTGCCAGCAGGGGGACACCGCTGAACTATGGCTACACCTTC. Translated, it gives CASRGTPLNYGYTF. The chain carries TRBV5-8 and TRBJ1-2, with D perhaps matching TRBD1 (6 bases). Germline V gene data show CDR1 as SGHTS and CDR2 as YDEGEE. The CDR3 loop spans 14 amino acids. Trimming shortened V by 5 bases and J by 2 bases, and 13 bases separated the two germline ends.